These 3 T cell receptor beta chains share one sample of origin, sequenced in a study of control samples from healthy donors and cancer patients. Profiled with immunoSEQ multiplex PCR; TCRdb holds only in-frame clones, not every one. The repertoire holds about 170,000 clones, with roughly 89% as singletons. Sequenced sample: blood. These receptors were taken from a woman aged 25 to 39 in good health.

This rearrangement joins TRBV12-3 or TRBV12-4 to TRBJ1-1; weak D call: TRBD1 (5 bases). CDR3 length equals 12 residues. Deletions cut 8 bases from V and 5 bases from J, with 12 bases between. CDR3 loop: CASSWGGTEAFF. CDR3 DNA sequence: TGTGCCAGCTCCTGGGGGGGAACTGAAGCTTTCTTT.

CDR3 in amino acids: CASSPPGTGPFEQYF. CDR3 in DNA: TGTGCCAGCAGCCCACCCGGGACAGGGCCCTTCGAGCAGTACTTC. The J gene is TRBJ2-7, the V gene TRBV11-2; TRBD1 aligns across 9 bases. The V gene's germline CDR1 is SGHAT and CDR2 FQNNGV. CDR3 length: 15 amino acids. J lost 6 bases, V lost 5 bases, and 11 bases had no gene match.

This clone was seen a single time. The chain combines TRBV7-2 with TRBJ2-7; D is perhaps TRBD1 (6 bases). CDR3 size: 15 residues. From germline, CDR1 is SGHTA and CDR2 FQGNSA. V lost 4 bases to trimming and J lost 3 bases, with 16 bases between them. The CDR3 spells CASSSGDKNIYEQYF. The CDR3 bases are TGTGCCAGCAGCTCCGGGGACAAAAACATCTACGAGCAGTACTTC. The full variable domain, with the rest looked up from reference TRBV7-2 and TRBJ2-7, is GAGVSQSPSNKVTEKGKDVELRCDPISGHTALYWYRQSLGQGLEFLIYFQGNSAPDKSGLPSDRFSAERTGGSVSTLTIQRTQQEDSAVYLCASSSGDKNIYEQYFGPGTRLTVT.